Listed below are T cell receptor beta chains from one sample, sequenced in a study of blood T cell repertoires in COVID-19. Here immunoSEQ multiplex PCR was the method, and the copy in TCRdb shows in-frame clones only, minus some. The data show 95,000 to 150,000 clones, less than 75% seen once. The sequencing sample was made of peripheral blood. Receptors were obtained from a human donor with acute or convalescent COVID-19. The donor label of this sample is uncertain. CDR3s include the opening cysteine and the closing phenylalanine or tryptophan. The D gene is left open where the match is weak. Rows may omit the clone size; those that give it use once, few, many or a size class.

CDR3nt: TGCGCCAGCAGCCTTTTCGTTGGGGGGGTCAATGAGCAGTTCTTC
CDR3aa: CASSLFVGGVNEQFF
v_gene: TRBV4-1
j_gene: TRBJ2-1
abundance: NA
d_gene: TRBD2

CDR3nt: TGTGCCAGCAGGTCAGGGGGAGGTCATATTGAAGCTTTCTTT
CDR3aa: CASRSGGGHIEAFF
v_gene: TRBV11-2
j_gene: TRBJ1-1
abundance: NA
d_gene: TRBD1

CDR3nt: TGTGCCAGCAGTGAACGGGGGGCCACAGATACGCAGTATTTT
CDR3aa: CASSERGATDTQYF
v_gene: TRBV6-4
j_gene: TRBJ2-3
abundance: NA
d_gene: NA

CDR3nt: TGTGCCAGCAGTACAGGGGGCATTTATGAGCAGTTCTTC
CDR3aa: CASSTGGIYEQFF
v_gene: TRBV5-8
j_gene: TRBJ2-1
abundance: NA
d_gene: TRBD1

CDR3nt: TGTGCTAGTGGTTTGCCCAGGGGACACCTAACCTACGAGCAGTACTTC
CDR3aa: CASGLPRGHLTYEQYF
v_gene: TRBV12-5
j_gene: TRBJ2-7
abundance: NA
d_gene: NA

CDR3nt: TGTGCCAGGAGACAGGGGGCGCGTGGGGCCAACGTCCTGACTTTC
CDR3aa: CARRQGARGANVLTF
v_gene: TRBV6-5
j_gene: TRBJ2-6
abundance: many
d_gene: TRBD1

CDR3nt: TGTGCCAGCAGTGAAAGCCCCGGGAGGGGGACTAATGTGGAGCAGTTCTTC
CDR3aa: CASSESPGRGTNVEQFF
v_gene: TRBV6-1
j_gene: TRBJ2-1
abundance: NA
d_gene: TRBD2

CDR3nt: TGTGCCAGCAGCCGGCTAAACAGGGTGCCCTACAATGAGCAGTTCTTC
CDR3aa: CASSRLNRVPYNEQFF
v_gene: TRBV5-5
j_gene: TRBJ2-1
abundance: NA
d_gene: NA

CDR3nt: TGTGCCAGTAGTAGATATCCGGGACTAGGACAAGAGACCCAGTACTTC
CDR3aa: CASSRYPGLGQETQYF
v_gene: TRBV19
j_gene: TRBJ2-5
abundance: NA
d_gene: TRBD2

CDR3nt: TGTGCCAGCAGCACCGACAGGGTTGGGAATGAGCAGTTCTTC
CDR3aa: CASSTDRVGNEQFF
v_gene: TRBV11-2
j_gene: TRBJ2-1
abundance: NA
d_gene: TRBD1

CDR3nt: TGTGCCAGCAAGGGGGACAGGGCGGAAGGCGTCTATGGCTACACCTTC
CDR3aa: CASKGDRAEGVYGYTF
v_gene: TRBV28
j_gene: TRBJ1-2
abundance: NA
d_gene: TRBD1

CDR3nt: TGTGCCAGCAGTGAAACCCGGGAGCAGTACTTC
CDR3aa: CASSETREQYF
v_gene: TRBV6-1
j_gene: TRBJ2-7
abundance: NA
d_gene: NA

CDR3nt: TGTGCCAGCAGCTTTTCGACAGGGGGGAGCAATCAGCCCCAGCATTTT
CDR3aa: CASSFSTGGSNQPQHF
v_gene: TRBV5-5
j_gene: TRBJ1-5
abundance: NA
d_gene: TRBD1

CDR3nt: TGTGCCAGCAGCCAAGACCTCCGCGCTCAAGAGACCCAGTACTTC
CDR3aa: CASSQDLRAQETQYF
v_gene: TRBV3-1/TRBV3-2
j_gene: TRBJ2-5
abundance: NA
d_gene: NA

CDR3nt: TGTGCCAGTAGTAAAAACGGGGGAGAGACCCAGTACTTC
CDR3aa: CASSKNGGETQYF
v_gene: TRBV19
j_gene: TRBJ2-5
abundance: once
d_gene: NA

CDR3nt: TGTGCCAGCAGCCTCTCCGGGACAGCGACCTATGGCTACACCTTC
CDR3aa: CASSLSGTATYGYTF
v_gene: TRBV6-5
j_gene: TRBJ1-2
abundance: NA
d_gene: TRBD1

CDR3nt: TGTGCTAGTGGTTTGGGGGAGGCGGGGCATAGCAATCAGCCCCAGCATTTT
CDR3aa: CASGLGEAGHSNQPQHF
v_gene: TRBV12-5
j_gene: TRBJ1-5
abundance: NA
d_gene: NA

CDR3nt: TGTGCCAGCAAAAGGACAGGGGCAAACACTGAAGCTTTCTTT
CDR3aa: CASKRTGANTEAFF
v_gene: TRBV6-5
j_gene: TRBJ1-1
abundance: NA
d_gene: TRBD1

CDR3nt: TGTGCCAGTAGTATTCTTCAGTTCAATCAGCCCCAGCATTTT
CDR3aa: CASSILQFNQPQHF
v_gene: TRBV19
j_gene: TRBJ1-5
abundance: NA
d_gene: NA

CDR3nt: TGTGCCACCTGGCAGGGGGCTCACTATGGCTACACCTTC
CDR3aa: CATWQGAHYGYTF
v_gene: TRBV27
j_gene: TRBJ1-2
abundance: NA
d_gene: TRBD1

CDR3nt: TGTGCCAGCAGCTACTTTACCGGGACAGGGAGCACAGATACGCAGTATTTT
CDR3aa: CASSYFTGTGSTDTQYF
v_gene: TRBV5-6
j_gene: TRBJ2-3
abundance: NA
d_gene: TRBD1

CDR3nt: TGTGCCAGCAGCTCACAGGGGGCTATGAACACTGAAGCTTTCTTT
CDR3aa: CASSSQGAMNTEAFF
v_gene: TRBV7-2
j_gene: TRBJ1-1
abundance: NA
d_gene: TRBD1

CDR3nt: TGCGCCAGCAGCCAAGATGGACAGGGGGCAATCTATGGCTACACCTTC
CDR3aa: CASSQDGQGAIYGYTF
v_gene: TRBV4-1
j_gene: TRBJ1-2
abundance: NA
d_gene: TRBD1

CDR3nt: TGTGCTAAGAGGGGGGGTTGCTATAATTCACCCCTCCACTTT
CDR3aa: CAKRGGCYNSPLHF
v_gene: TRBV21-1
j_gene: TRBJ1-6
abundance: few
d_gene: NA